The 3 T cell receptor beta chains listed next were all sequenced from one sample in a study of blood T cell repertoires in COVID-19 (dated by TCRdb to the early 2020s). The library was made by the immunoSEQ multiplex PCR assay. This is the immuneACCESS table as TCRdb keeps it, with only in-frame sequences that have V and J called. A part of the clones is gone; compared with another copy, unresolved V genes explain less than half, and the rest is unexplained. The table for this sample lists nearly 350,000 clones; about 86% of them were counted only once. In total, the top ten clones hold about 3% of the sample. Specimen: peripheral blood. The receptors were gathered from a man aged 30-40 years with active or convalescent COVID-19.

This clone has a single count. The rearrangement uses TRBV2 and TRBJ2-4; D possibly corresponds to TRBD2 (6 bases). The CDR3 has 15 amino acids. The germline V gene has CDR1 SNHLY and CDR2 FYNNEI. Trimming removed 6 bases from V and 3 bases from J, with 15 bases in between. The CDR3 nucleotides read TGTGCCAGCAGCGCCGAGGAGGGCTACAAAAACATTCAGTACTTC. It is translated as CASSAEEGYKNIQYF.

This clone was seen once. At one of its ends the junction is not consistent with the germline gene, which may arise from a read error. The chain is built from TRBV18 and TRBJ2-3, with a tentative D call TRBD2 (5 bases). The CDR3 runs 14 residues. From germline, CDR1 is KGHSH and CDR2 LQKENI. CDR3 nucleotides: TGTGCCAGCGCACCTCCCCAGAGGGCAGATACGCAGTATTTT. Residues: CASAPPQRADTQYF.

The count of this clone is one. V is TRBV4-3 and J is TRBJ2-5, with TRBD1 as a possible D gene (6 bases). V was clipped by 4 bases and J by 5 bases, with 20 bases between them. This CDR3 contains 16 residues. Germline V gives CDR1 LGHNA, CDR2 YSLEER. The CDR3 sequence is CASSRTPQGPLETQYF. The CDR3 DNA sequence: TGCGCCAGCAGCCGGACCCCACAGGGCCCATTGGAGACCCAGTACTTC.